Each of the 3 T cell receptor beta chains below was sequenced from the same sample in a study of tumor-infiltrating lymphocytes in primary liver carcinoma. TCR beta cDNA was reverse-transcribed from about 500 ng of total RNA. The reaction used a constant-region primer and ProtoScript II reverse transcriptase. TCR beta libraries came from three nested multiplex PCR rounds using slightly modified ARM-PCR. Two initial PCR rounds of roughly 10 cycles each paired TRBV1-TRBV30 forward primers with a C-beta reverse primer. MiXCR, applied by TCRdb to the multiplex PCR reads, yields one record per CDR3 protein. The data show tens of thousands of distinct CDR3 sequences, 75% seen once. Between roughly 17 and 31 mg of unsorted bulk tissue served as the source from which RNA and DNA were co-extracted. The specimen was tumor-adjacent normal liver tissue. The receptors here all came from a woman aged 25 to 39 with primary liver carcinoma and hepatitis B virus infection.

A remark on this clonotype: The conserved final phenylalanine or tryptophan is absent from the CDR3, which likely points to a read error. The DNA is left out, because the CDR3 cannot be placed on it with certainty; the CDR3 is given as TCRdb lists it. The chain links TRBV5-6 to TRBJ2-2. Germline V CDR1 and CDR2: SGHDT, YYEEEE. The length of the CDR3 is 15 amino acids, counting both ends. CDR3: CVSSLAPRVTEELFL.

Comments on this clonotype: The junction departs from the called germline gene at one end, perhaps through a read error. The CDR3 region is CASSQEPVTSGRTGVKDRQYF. The CDR3, as DNA: TGCGCCAGCAGCCAAGAGCCGGTAACTAGCGGGAGGACGGGGGTCAAAGATAGGCAGTATTTT. V is TRBV4-3 and J is TRBJ2-3; the match to TRBD2 covers 12 bases. The CDR3 is 21 amino acids. Germline V gene data show CDR1 as LGHNA and CDR2 as YSLEER.

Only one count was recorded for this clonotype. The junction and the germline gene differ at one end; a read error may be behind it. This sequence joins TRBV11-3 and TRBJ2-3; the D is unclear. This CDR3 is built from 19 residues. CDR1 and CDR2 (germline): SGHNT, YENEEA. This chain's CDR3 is CASNLGFGAGAVGTDAQYF. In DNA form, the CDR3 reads TGTGCCAGCAACTTAGGTTTTGGAGCAGGAGCAGTAGGCACAGATGCGCAGTATTTT.